This section outlines one TCR beta chain sequence together with its context. Its antigen is undetermined. This specimen comes from a study of T cell responses to AZD1222 COVID-19 vaccine. Points from the study as a whole: Baseline seropositivity occurred in only six AZD1222 recipients.

Trimming removed 3 bases at V and 2 bases at J, with 11 bases between. Germline assignment: CDR1 SGHVS and CDR2 FQNEAQ. The CDR3 loop spans 15 amino acids. The assay was immunoSEQ multiplex PCR, and TCRdb's table has in-frame clones only and misses some. Of more than 85,000 clones in the sample, 80% to 95% were seen once. The chain employs TRBV7-8 and TRBJ1-5; no clear D. This clonotype originated in an adult in good health. Sequenced material: peripheral blood, taken on day 0 of AZD1222 vaccination. DNA for the CDR3: TGTGCCAGCAGCTTTGGGCTAATGGGCAATCAGCCCCAGCATTTT. Its translation: CASSFGLMGNQPQHF.